The T cell receptor beta chain described here comes from a study of OX40 agonist ivuxolimab in advanced cancers. On the study more broadly: Patients were infused with ivuxolimab every 2 weeks at 0.01 to 10 mg/kg.

Sequencing used immunoSEQ multiplex PCR; TCRdb keeps in-frame clones, though not all of them. The data show about 60,000 clones, over 90% seen once. V was pared by 4 bases and J by 0 bases, with 10 bases between. CDR3 length: 15 residues. Per the germline V gene, CDR1 is PRHDT and CDR2 is FYEKMQ (reference sequence). The rearrangement links TRBV13 to TRBJ1-3; no definite D call. Sequenced here: CD4+ or CD8+ T cells sorted from blood, sampled in a trial of the OX40 agonist ivuxolimab. This TCR came from an adult with an advanced solid tumor such as melanoma, head and neck, liver or kidney cancer. CDR3 sequence: CASSSSYSSGNTIYF. DNA of the CDR3: TGTGCCAGCAGCTCAAGTTATAGCTCTGGAAACACCATATATTTT. The full variable domain, completed using reference TRBV13 and TRBJ1-3, is AAGVIQSPRHLIKEKRETATLKCYPIPRHDTVYWYQQGPGQDPQFLISFYEKMQSDKGSIPDRFSAQQFSDYHSELNMSSLELGDSALYFCASSSSYSSGNTIYFGEGSWLTVV.